Listed here is a single T cell receptor beta chain. This sample is drawn from a study of shared clonotypes between healthy human individuals. From germline, CDR1 is KGHSY and CDR2 FQNENV. V was cut by 0 bases and J by 6 bases, with 3 bases left in between. The CDR3 loop spans 13 amino acids. Naive CD8 populations comprised CD45RO-negative cells positively selected for CCR7, excluding terminally differentiated effector memory CD45RA+ cells. Some clones are missing from TCRdb's copy, which holds only in-frame ones; the method was immunoSEQ multiplex PCR. The sample holds about 2 million clones, approximately 95% seen once.

This TCR was sampled from a man aged 18 to 29 in good health. The source material was naive CD8+ T cells sorted from blood. The genes are TRBV16 and TRBJ1-6; no definite D call. This CDR3 is CASSQSGNSPLHF. The DNA of the CDR3 is TGTGCCAGCAGCCAATCTGGTAATTCACCCCTCCACTTT.